Listed here are 12 T cell receptor beta chains from one sample, sequenced in a study of T cells after yellow fever vaccination. From the 5' RACE reads, TCRdb called clonotypes with MiXCR, one entry per CDR3 protein. Of more than 300,000 distinct CDR3 sequences in the sample, about 10% were seen once. This specimen consisted of CD4+ T cells sorted from PBMCs, obtained 45 days after the yellow fever booster vaccination. These receptors originate from a man younger than 35 who received the YFV17D yellow fever vaccine.

This clonotype was counted a few times. The V call is TRBV11-2, the J call TRBJ1-1; D is unclear. CDR3 size: 13 residues. V lost 0 bases, J lost 11 bases, and 13 bases lay in between. From germline, CDR1 is SGHAT and CDR2 FQNNGV. CDR3: CASSLEGPQEAFF. CDR3 nucleotide sequence: TGTGCCAGCAGCTTAGAAGGACCCCAGGAGGCTTTCTTT.

The rearrangement joins TRBV6-2 or TRBV6-3 to TRBJ2-2, with D possibly being TRBD2 (5 bases). The CDR3 extends over 15 amino acids. Germline CDR1 is MNHEY and CDR2 is SVGEGT. V dropped 4 bases and J dropped 5 bases, with 14 bases sitting between them. The DNA for the CDR3 is TGTGCCAGCAGTTCGTTCGCCCGGGGTACCGGGGAGCTGTTTTTT. Protein product: CASSSFARGTGELFF.

The chain carries TRBV4-1 and TRBJ2-1; 12 bases are a match to TRBD2. V shed 4 bases, J shed 7 bases, and the junction held 8 bases outside the gene matches. CDR1 is MGHRA, CDR2 YSYEKL, per germline. The CDR3 is made up of 16 amino acids. The CDR3, as DNA: TGCGCCAGCAGCCTACCTAGCGGGGGGGCCGAAAATGAGCAGTTCTTC. This codes for CASSLPSGGAENEQFF.

This chain joins TRBV7-2 and TRBJ2-3; 11 nucleotides match TRBD2. This CDR3 has 17 residues. The J segment lost 4 bases and the V segment lost 6 bases, leaving 12 bases of the junction unmatched. Germline V gives CDR1 SGHTA, CDR2 FQGNSA. CDR3 in DNA: TGTGCCAGCAGGCGAATGTTAGCGGGGGGGCGGTCAGATACGCAGTATTTT. Protein: CASRRMLAGGRSDTQYF.

The V call is TRBV28, the J call TRBJ1-1; D gene uncertain. The CDR3 totals 13 residues. CDR1 is MDHEN, CDR2 SYDVKM, per germline. V lost 9 bases to trimming and J lost 5 bases, with 16 bases between them. The CDR3 DNA reads TGTGCCAGTCGGAGGCAGGCGGGGACTGAAGCTTTCTTT. It is translated as CASRRQAGTEAFF. The full variable domain, completed using reference TRBV28 and TRBJ1-1, is DVKVTQSSRYLVKRTGEKVFLECVQDMDHENMFWYRQDPGLGLRLIYFSYDVKMKEKGDIPEGYSVSREKKERFSLILESASTNQTSMYLCASRRQAGTEAFFGQGTRLTVV.

In this sample, this clonotype turned up a few times. The rearrangement uses TRBV9 and TRBJ2-4; D perhaps matches TRBD2 (5 bases). Germline loops: CDR1 SGDLS, CDR2 YYNGEE. This CDR3 contains 13 residues. The ends were cut back, 3 bases at V and 8 bases at J, with 12 bases in the middle. The CDR3 DNA follows: TGTGCCAGCAGCGGACAAACCGGGGACATTCAGTACTTC. Translation: CASSGQTGDIQYF.

Only a few counts were recorded for this clonotype. The V gene is TRBV10-2, the J gene TRBJ2-2; TRBD1 is a possible D gene (6 bases). CDR3 length: 14 residues. Germline CDR1 reads WSHSY; CDR2 reads SAAADI. V lost 6 bases to trimming and J lost 0 bases, with 8 bases between them. CDR3 in amino acids: CASRDSSNTGELFF. In nucleotides, the CDR3 is TGCGCCAGCAGGGACAGCTCGAACACCGGGGAGCTGTTTTTT.

This clonotype was counted only a few times. The rearrangement joins TRBV5-1 to TRBJ1-5; D call uncertain. The CDR3 spans 15 residues. Deletions cut 1 base from V and 2 bases from J, with 10 bases between. Looked up from germline, CDR1 is SGHRS and CDR2 is YFSETQ. CDR3: CASSLIGVGNQPQHF. The CDR3 bases are TGCGCCAGCAGCTTGATCGGGGTTGGCAATCAGCCCCAGCATTTT.

This clonotype was counted between two and nine times. J is TRBJ1-6 and V is TRBV7-2; D not certain. The CDR3 runs to 12 residues. Trimming removed 7 bases from V and 9 bases from J, with 10 bases in between. Looked up from germline, CDR1 is SGHTA and CDR2 is FQGNSA. The CDR3 DNA is TGTGCCAGCACCCATTACCGTTCACCCCTCCACTTT. The encoded protein is CASTHYRSPLHF.

This clonotype turned up a few times. The chain uses TRBV11-1 and TRBJ2-3, with D hard to call. Germline V gene data show CDR1 as SGHAT and CDR2 as FQDESV (reference sequence). V lost 7 bases to trimming and J lost 1 base, with 9 bases between them. The CDR3 sequence is 13 residues long. The CDR3 loop reads CASTRRGTDTQYF. Here the CDR3 DNA reads TGTGCCAGCACCCGCCGAGGCACAGATACGCAGTATTTT.

This clonotype turned up a few times. This chain uses TRBV19 with TRBJ2-2, with D perhaps TRBD2 (5 bases). There are 15 residues in the CDR3. Germline CDR1 LNHDA, CDR2 SQIVND (reference sequence). Trimming shortened V by 8 bases and J by 6 bases, and 19 bases separated the two germline ends. CDR3 in DNA: TGTGCCAGTTCACACCCAACGGGATTTCCCGGGGAGCTGTTTTTT. It yields the protein CASSHPTGFPGELFF.

This clonotype showed up just a few times. This sequence joins TRBV6-5 and TRBJ2-5; 7 bases align to TRBD1. V dropped 5 bases and J dropped 0; count of bases not matched to a gene: 3. The germline V gene encodes CDR1 MNHEY and CDR2 SVGAGI. CDR3 size: 14 residues. The CDR3 DNA reads TGTGCCAGCAGTGTAGACAGGGACCAAGAGACCCAGTACTTC. This gives the protein CASSVDRDQETQYF.